One sample yielded the 16 T cell receptor beta chains listed below, sequenced in a study of shared clonotypes between healthy human individuals. The protocol was immunoSEQ multiplex PCR, while the TCRdb copy is restricted to in-frame clones and leaves out a portion. Of millions of clones listed, about 93% were seen once; the top ten hold roughly 1.7%. Terminally differentiated effector memory CD45RA+ cells were excluded by CCR7 positive selection of CD45RO-negative cells. Sequencing was done on a sample of naive CD8+ T cells from PBMCs. These receptors all come from a man aged 18 to 29 in good health. Some clones in this sample may be carry-over from other donors' samples.

The chain joins TRBV4-2 to TRBJ2-2; D might be TRBD2 (6 bases). CDR1 LGHNA and CDR2 YNFKEQ come from the germline V gene. Between the trimmed V and J ends, which lost 3 bases and 5 bases, there was a span of 16 bases. The CDR3 loop spans 16 amino acids. CDR3 nucleotide sequence: TGTGCCAGCAGCCACATCCCGGGAGTTATGACCGGGGAGCTGTTTTTT. Its translation is CASSHIPGVMTGELFF.

The chain couples TRBV7-9 to TRBJ1-5; possibly TRBD1 for D (5 bases). This CDR3 has 15 residues. Germline V gene lookup returns CDR1 SEHNR and CDR2 FQNEAQ (reference sequence). Trimming took 3 bases from V and 1 from J, leaving 10 bases between them. CDR3 DNA: TGTGCCAGCAGCTTGTGGGGGGAGAGCAATCAGCCCCAGCATTTT. Translated, it gives CASSLWGESNQPQHF.

The CDR3 spells CASSPTTGTPRGAFF. The CDR3 region has the DNA TGCGCCAGCAGCCCTACCACCGGGACACCGAGGGGGGCTTTCTTT. The chain employs TRBV4-1 and TRBJ1-1, with TRBD1 as a possible D gene (6 bases). Trimming took 4 bases from V and 11 from J, leaving 23 bases between them. CDR1 and CDR2 from the germline V gene are MGHRA and YSYEKL. The CDR3 spans 15 residues.

This rearrangement joins TRBV19 to TRBJ1-4; tentatively, D is TRBD1 (5 bases). The germline V and J ends were trimmed by 3 bases and 8 bases, with 13 bases remaining between them. There are 14 residues in the CDR3. Germline CDR1 LNHDA, CDR2 SQIVND (reference sequence). The DNA for the CDR3 is TGTGCCAGTAGTATCCGGGACCTGGGGGAAAAACTGTTTTTT. This sequence encodes CASSIRDLGEKLFF.

This clone was seen a few times. The chain carries TRBV2 and TRBJ1-2; the D is unclear. The germline V gene has CDR1 SNHLY and CDR2 FYNNEI. V lost 3 bases and J 7 bases, leaving 12 bases between the germline ends. The CDR3 length is 13 residues. The CDR3 protein is CASSESGITGYTF. In nucleotides, the CDR3 is TGTGCCAGCAGTGAGTCTGGAATCACTGGCTACACCTTC.

This clone was picked up a small number of times. This chain links TRBV7-9 with TRBJ1-5, with 9 bases aligning to TRBD1. Per germline, CDR1 SEHNR and CDR2 FQNEAQ (reference sequence). The V and J ends lost 5 bases and 5 bases, in that order; junction bases with no gene match: 4. This CDR3 has 14 amino acids. The DNA of the CDR3 is TGTGCCAGCAGCAACCGGGACAGGGATCAGCCCCAGCATTTT. Amino acid sequence: CASSNRDRDQPQHF.

The genes are TRBV27 and TRBJ1-3, with 10 bases that match TRBD1. CDR3 length equals 18 residues. Germline V gives CDR1 MNHEY, CDR2 SMNVEV (reference sequence). Trimming took 2 bases from V and 13 from J; bases not matched to a gene: 20. CDR3 amino acids: CASSLVVAHGTGVVHIYF. The CDR3 DNA sequence: TGTGCCAGCAGTTTAGTGGTGGCGCACGGGACAGGGGTGGTCCATATATATTTT.

This rearrangement joins TRBV7-8 to TRBJ2-7; 13 bases are shared with TRBD2. CDR1 and CDR2 (germline): SGHVS, FQNEAQ. CDR3 length equals 16 residues. V dropped 5 bases and J dropped 9; count of bases not matched to a gene: 13. Here the CDR3 DNA reads TGTGCCAGCAGCCTTCACCCAGGGACTAGCGGGATTGTGCAGTACTTC. Protein: CASSLHPGTSGIVQYF. Supplemented by reference TRBV7-8 and TRBJ2-7, the full variable domain reads GAGVSQSPRYKVAKRGQDVALRCDPISGHVSLFWYQQALGQGPEFLTYFQNEAQLDKSGLPSDRFFAERPEGSVSTLKIQRTQQEDSAVYLCASSLHPGTSGIVQYFGPGTRLTVT.

The chain joins TRBV19 to TRBJ1-1, with D perhaps TRBD1 (5 bases). V was cut by 1 base and J by 2 bases, with 14 bases left in between. Germline CDR1 is LNHDA and CDR2 is SQIVND (reference sequence). CDR3 size: 16 residues. The CDR3 DNA is TGTGCCAGTAGTATAGGGATAGGGGCTATTAACACTGAAGCTTTCTTT. Its protein product is CASSIGIGAINTEAFF.

This chain connects TRBV28 to TRBJ2-7, with D maybe TRBD2 (6 bases). Germline assignment: CDR1 MDHEN and CDR2 SYDVKM. This CDR3 contains 14 residues. The ends were cut back, 3 bases at V and 2 bases at J, with 11 bases in the middle. CDR3 sequence (DNA): TGTGCCAGCAGTTTTACCGGGGGAGCCTACGAGCAGTACTTC. Encoded protein: CASSFTGGAYEQYF. Full variable domain (outside the CDR3, taken from reference TRBV28 and TRBJ2-7): DVKVTQSSRYLVKRTGEKVFLECVQDMDHENMFWYRQDPGLGLRLIYFSYDVKMKEKGDIPEGYSVSREKKERFSLILESASTNQTSMYLCASSFTGGAYEQYFGPGTRLTVT.

DNA of the CDR3: TGTGCCAGCAGCGGGGCTCAGGACACTGAAGCTTTCTTT. Translating gives CASSGAQDTEAFF. J is TRBJ1-1 and V is TRBV9; D remains ambiguous. The CDR3 contains 13 residues. Germline assignment: CDR1 SGDLS and CDR2 YYNGEE. With 3 bases removed from V and 3 bases from J, the gap between germline ends came to 9 bases.

The rearrangement joins TRBV5-1 to TRBJ2-7; 7 bases align to TRBD1. V lost 3 bases to trimming and J lost 0 bases; unmatched junction nucleotides: 6. CDR3 length: 15 amino acids. Germline lookup yields CDR1 SGHRS and CDR2 YFSETQ. CDR3 loop: CASSSSRGLSYEQYF. The CDR3 region has the DNA TGCGCCAGCAGCTCTTCTAGGGGGCTCTCCTACGAGCAGTACTTC.

The chain employs TRBV30 and TRBJ2-1; D ambiguous. The germline V and J ends were trimmed by 2 bases and 1 base, with 15 bases remaining between them. The CDR3 extends over 16 amino acids. Germline loops: CDR1 GTSNPN, CDR2 SVGIG (reference sequence). The CDR3 sequence: CAWSSLRTLSYNEQFF. In nucleotides, the CDR3 is TGTGCCTGGAGTTCTTTAAGGACCTTGTCCTACAATGAGCAGTTCTTC.

The chain employs TRBV27 and TRBJ2-7; D perhaps matches TRBD1 (6 bases). The V gene's germline CDR1 is MNHEY and CDR2 SMNVEV (reference sequence). V lost 4 bases to trimming and J lost 3 bases, with 13 bases between them. The CDR3 sequence is 14 residues long. CDR3 loop: CASSSINRVYEQYF. CDR3 nucleotide sequence: TGTGCCAGCAGTTCCATAAACAGGGTCTACGAGCAGTACTTC.

This clone was seen a single time. Other DNA sequences in this specimen translate into the identical CDR3. The chain couples TRBV7-9 to TRBJ2-1; D gene unclear. Germline V gene sequence: CDR1 SEHNR, CDR2 FQNEAQ (reference sequence). V lost 3 bases and J lost 5, with 8 bases in between. The CDR3 spans 13 residues. In DNA form, the CDR3 reads TGTGCCAGCAGCTTTTCTGGGGACAATGAGCAGTTCTTC. The encoded protein is CASSFSGDNEQFF. The variable domain in full, with the rest retrieved from reference TRBV7-9 and TRBJ2-1, is DTGVSQNPRHKITKRGQNVTFRCDPISEHNRLYWYRQTLGQGPEFLTYFQNEAQLEKSRLLSDRFSAERPKGSFSTLEIQRTEQGDSAMYLCASSFSGDNEQFFGPGTRLTVL.

This clone was picked up one time. The germline gene is not matched at one end of the junction; a read error may be the cause. The chain links TRBV6-5 to TRBJ1-1; 7 bases are shared with TRBD1. This CDR3 comprises 9 residues. From germline, CDR1 is MNHEY and CDR2 SVGAGI. CDR3 bases: TGTGCCAGCAGCGGTACGGGACAGTTT. It yields the protein CASSGTGQF.